This T cell receptor (beta chain) was sequenced in a study of T cells in Graves' hyperthyroidism and ophthalmopathy. V was clipped by 0 bases and J by 7 bases; unmatched bases: 6. Germline-derived CDR1 and CDR2 are LNHDA and SQIVND (reference sequence). This CDR3 is 16 amino acids long. What was amplified from RNA transcripts were TCR beta CDR3 regions. The HTBI primer set drove a first-round RT-PCR of the TCR CDR3. Via MiXCR, TCRdb re-called the multiplex PCR reads, giving one row per CDR3 protein. The table lists more than 350,000 distinct CDR3 sequences, roughly 15% of them singletons. Study observations and caveats: A model built on 13 V-J features separated ophthalmopathy from stable hyperthyroidism. Most clonotypes that expanded in the thyroid above 0.001 also showed up in blood. Model output signaled ophthalmopathy a median 6.5 months ahead of onset.

Points on this clonotype: Its antigen remains unidentified.

This clonotype was sampled from a woman under 40 with Graves' ophthalmopathy. This chain joins TRBV19 and TRBJ2-1; TRBD2 agrees at 10 bases. Sequenced: blood. CDR3 in amino acids: CASSIDRGSGGNEQFF. As DNA, the CDR3 is TGTGCCAGTAGTATAGATCGGGGTAGCGGGGGGAATGAGCAGTTCTTC.